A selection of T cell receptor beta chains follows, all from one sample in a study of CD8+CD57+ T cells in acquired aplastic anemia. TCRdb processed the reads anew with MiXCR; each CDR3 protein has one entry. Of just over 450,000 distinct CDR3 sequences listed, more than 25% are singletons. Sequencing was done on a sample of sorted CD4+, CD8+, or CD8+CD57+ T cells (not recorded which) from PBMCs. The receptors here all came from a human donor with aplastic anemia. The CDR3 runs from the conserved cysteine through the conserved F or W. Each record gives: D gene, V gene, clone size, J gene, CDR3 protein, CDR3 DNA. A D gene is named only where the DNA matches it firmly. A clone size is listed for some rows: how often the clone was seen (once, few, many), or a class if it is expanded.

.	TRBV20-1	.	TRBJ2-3	CSATRFGLAGRSTDTQYF	TGCAGTGCTACTCGGTTTGGACTGGCGGGGAGATCCACAGATACGCAGTATTTT
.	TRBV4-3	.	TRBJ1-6	CASSQDGATGLLSPLHF	TGCGCCAGCAGCCAAGATGGTGCGACCGGACTTTTGTCACCCCTCCACTTT
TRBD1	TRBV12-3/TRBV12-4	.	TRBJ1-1	CASSWGQGSSTEAFF	TGTGCCAGCAGCTGGGGACAGGGGTCGAGCACTGAAGCTTTCTTT
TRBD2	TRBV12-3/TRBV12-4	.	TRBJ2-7	CASSLYRGLADYEQYF	TGTGCCAGCAGTCTTTACCGCGGACTAGCGGACTACGAGCAGTACTTC
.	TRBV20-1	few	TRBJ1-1	CSALDRSNTEAFF	TGCAGTGCTCTCGACAGGTCGAACACTGAAGCTTTCTTT
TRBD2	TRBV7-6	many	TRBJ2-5	CASSLALTSGQGTQYF	TGTGCCAGCAGCTTAGCCTTGACTAGCGGCCAGGGGACCCAGTACTTC
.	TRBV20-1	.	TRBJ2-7	CSASYGGREYEQYF	TGCAGTGCTAGCTACGGGGGCAGAGAGTACGAGCAGTACTTC
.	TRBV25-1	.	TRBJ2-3	CASKTTTDTQYF	TGTGCCAGCAAGACGACCACAGATACGCAGTATTTT
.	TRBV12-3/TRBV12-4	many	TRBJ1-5	CASSFPPGMPQHF	TGTGCCAGCAGTTTCCCGCCGGGGATGCCCCAGCATTTT
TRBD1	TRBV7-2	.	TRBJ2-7	CASSDGQVYEQYF	TGTGCCAGCAGCGATGGACAGGTCTACGAGCAGTACTTC
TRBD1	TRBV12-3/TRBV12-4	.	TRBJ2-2	CASRWDRNTGELFF	TGTGCCAGCAGGTGGGACAGAAACACCGGGGAGCTGTTTTTT
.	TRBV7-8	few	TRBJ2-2	CTSSLVLSGTGELFF	TGTACCAGCAGCTTAGTATTGTCGGGCACCGGGGAGCTGTTTTTT
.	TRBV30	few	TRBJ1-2	CAWKQGQGYTF	TGTGCCTGGAAACAGGGCCAAGGCTACACCTTC
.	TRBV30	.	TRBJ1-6	CAWSARNDSPLHF	TGTGCCTGGAGCGCCCGGAATGATTCACCCCTCCACTTT
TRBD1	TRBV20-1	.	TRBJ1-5	CSARGPGQGTTQPQHF	TGCAGTGCTAGAGGACCGGGACAGGGTACTACTCAGCCCCAGCATTTT
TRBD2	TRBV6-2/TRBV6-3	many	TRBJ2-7	CASSYTGGSSYEQYF	TGTGCCAGCAGTTACACCGGCGGGAGCTCCTACGAGCAGTACTTC
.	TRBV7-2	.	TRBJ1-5	CASSLVGTDNQPQHF	TGTGCCAGCAGCTTAGTAGGTACAGACAATCAGCCCCAGCATTTT
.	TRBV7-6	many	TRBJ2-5	CASSPAGMETQYF	TGTGCCAGCAGCCCGGCGGGGATGGAGACCCAGTACTTC
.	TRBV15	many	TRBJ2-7	CATRQGLSLYEQYF	TGTGCCACCAGACAAGGGTTATCCTTGTACGAGCAGTACTTC
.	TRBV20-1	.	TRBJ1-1	CSVSRASNTEAFF	TGCAGTGTTAGCAGGGCCTCGAACACTGAAGCTTTCTTT
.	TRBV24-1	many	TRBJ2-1	CATSDPLLAAEQFF	TGTGCCACCAGTGATCCCCTTTTGGCAGCTGAGCAGTTCTTC
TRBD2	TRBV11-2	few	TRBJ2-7	CASSLRPLAVAYEQYF	TGTGCCAGCAGCTTACGTCCACTAGCGGTAGCCTACGAGCAGTACTTC
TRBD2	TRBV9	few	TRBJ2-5	CASSLEGGLAGGYTETQYF	TGTGCCAGCAGCCTCGAGGGGGGTCTAGCGGGAGGGTATACTGAGACCCAGTACTTC
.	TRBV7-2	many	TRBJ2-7	CASSFGGGAYEQYF	TGTGCCAGCAGCTTTGGCGGAGGAGCCTACGAGCAGTACTTC
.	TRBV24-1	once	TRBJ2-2	CATSDLYDTGELFF	TGTGCCACCAGTGATTTGTATGACACCGGGGAGCTGTTTTTT
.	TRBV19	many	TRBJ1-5	CASSIAAGFGGAQHF	TGTGCCAGTAGTATTGCGGCCGGATTTGGAGGGGCCCAGCATTTT
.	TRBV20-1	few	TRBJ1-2	CSAPPRGPSAYYGYTF	TGCAGTGCTCCCCCCAGGGGTCCCTCGGCCTACTATGGCTACACCTTC
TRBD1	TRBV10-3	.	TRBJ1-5	CAISDRGVSNQPQHF	TGTGCCATCAGTGACAGGGGGGTTAGCAATCAGCCCCAGCATTTT
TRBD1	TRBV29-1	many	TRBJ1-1	CSADRGNTEAFF	TGCAGCGCGGACAGGGGGAACACTGAAGCTTTCTTT
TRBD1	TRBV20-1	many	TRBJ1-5	CSASDRGLRQPQHF	TGCAGTGCTAGCGACAGGGGGCTGCGGCAGCCCCAGCATTTT
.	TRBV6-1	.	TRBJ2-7	CASTNPGSNEQYF	TGTGCCAGCACAAATCCAGGGAGCAACGAGCAGTACTTC
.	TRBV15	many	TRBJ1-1	CATSRDMIPEAFF	TGTGCCACCAGCAGAGATATGATACCCGAAGCTTTCTTT
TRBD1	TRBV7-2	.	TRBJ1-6	CASSPQGANSPLHF	TGTGCCAGCAGCCCACAGGGGGCTAATTCACCCCTCCACTTT
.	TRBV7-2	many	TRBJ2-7	CASTPGPGAYEQYF	TGTGCCAGCACCCCGGGGCCGGGGGCGTACGAGCAGTACTTC
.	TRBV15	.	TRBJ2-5	CATSGGGSQETQYF	TGTGCCACCAGCGGAGGGGGGTCCCAAGAGACCCAGTACTTC